A single sample gave rise to the 27 T cell receptor beta chains below, sequenced in a study of T-cell reconstitution after alpha-beta-depleted transplantation in children. Construction of the TCRbeta library involved unique molecular identifiers. Using its own MiXCR run on the PCR reads, TCRdb lists one record per CDR3 protein. Here the sample spans about 980,000 distinct CDR3 sequences, 25% to 35% being singletons. The sequencing here drew on PBMCs, mostly from graft donor cells, taken 360 days after TCRalphabeta/CD19-depleted stem cell transplant. These receptors all stem from a boy under two years old who had a stem cell transplant for SCID, so the T cells may come from the graft donor.

The chain carries TRBV27 and TRBJ2-7; a weak D match, TRBD1 (6 bases). The germline gives CDR1 MNHEY, CDR2 SMNVEV (reference sequence). The V and J ends lost 5 bases and 2 bases respectively, with 16 bases between them. This CDR3 region has 15 residues. Here the CDR3 DNA reads TGTGCCAGCAGTCTTTCGGGACAACGACCCTACGAGCAGTACTTC. Protein: CASSLSGQRPYEQYF.

The chain has TRBV10-3 and TRBJ2-7; D gene uncertain. Trimming stripped 3 bases from V and 4 bases from J, with 7 bases between. Per germline, CDR1 ENHRY and CDR2 SYGVKD. CDR3 length: 12 residues. CDR3 region: CAISDMSYEQYF. CDR3 DNA sequence: TGTGCCATCAGTGACATGAGTTACGAGCAGTACTTC.

This clonotype has a handful of counts. The J gene is TRBJ2-3, the V gene TRBV6-1; 7 bases match TRBD2. The CDR3 runs to 15 residues. V gave up 6 bases and J gave up 0 bases; unmatched junction bases: 6. The V gene's germline CDR1 is MNHNS and CDR2 SASEGT. Here the CDR3 reads CASSRQRGSTDTQYF. The CDR3 nucleotides are TGTGCCAGCAGCCGCCAGCGGGGAAGCACAGATACGCAGTATTTT.

The chain has TRBV9 and TRBJ2-6; D gene uncertain. The CDR3 runs 17 residues. CDR1 and CDR2 from the germline V gene are SGDLS and YYNGEE. V was trimmed by 3 bases and J by 1 base, leaving 14 bases between them. This CDR3 is CASSAQKGFSGANVLTF. DNA of the CDR3: TGTGCCAGCAGCGCACAAAAAGGGTTTTCTGGGGCCAACGTCCTGACTTTC.

This clonotype has more than one count but fewer than ten. The rearrangement joins TRBV2 to TRBJ2-1; D unresolved. Per germline, CDR1 SNHLY and CDR2 FYNNEI. V lost 6 bases, J lost 10 bases, and 7 bases lay in between. This CDR3 comprises 10 residues. This CDR3 reads CASREREQFF. CDR3 DNA sequence: TGTGCCAGCAGGGAAAGGGAGCAGTTCTTC.

J is TRBJ2-6 and V is TRBV14, with a possible D match to TRBD1 (6 bases). CDR3 size: 16 residues. V gave up 3 bases and J gave up 2 bases, with 11 bases separating them. Germline V CDR1 and CDR2: SGHDN, FVKESK. The DNA for the CDR3 is TGTGCCAGCAGCCACAGCAGGGGAGCTGGGGCCAACGTCCTGACTTTC. Amino acid sequence: CASSHSRGAGANVLTF.

The CDR3 DNA reads TGCGCCAGCAGCTTGATAGTAATGGGGACACAGGAAGATACGCAGTATTTT. Translating it yields CASSLIVMGTQEDTQYF. V and J are TRBV5-1 and TRBJ2-3; D might be TRBD1 (6 bases). V lost 1 base and J lost 5, with 20 bases in between. The CDR3 has 17 amino acids. Germline CDR1 and CDR2: SGHRS and YFSETQ. Full variable domain (rest looked up from reference TRBV5-1 and TRBJ2-3): KAGVTQTPRYLIKTRGQQVTLSCSPISGHRSVSWYQQTPGQGLQFLFEYFSETQRNKGNFPGRFSGRQFSNSRSEMNVSTLELGDSALYLCASSLIVMGTQEDTQYFGPGTRLTVL.

This clonotype was counted between two and nine times. The V and J genes are TRBV12-3 or TRBV12-4 and TRBJ1-6; tentatively, D is TRBD1 (5 bases). This CDR3 has 13 residues. V lost 9 bases to trimming and J lost 7 bases, with 13 bases between them. The CDR3 DNA is TGTGCCAGTATCCCCGGGGGGAATTCACCCCTCCACTTT. Translated, it gives CASIPGGNSPLHF.

The chain joins TRBV12-3 or TRBV12-4 to TRBJ1-1, with D perhaps TRBD1 (5 bases). V dropped 3 bases and J dropped 5 bases, with 13 bases sitting between them. This CDR3 is 14 amino acids long. CDR3 amino acids: CASSLSREGTEAFF. The DNA of the CDR3 is TGTGCCAGCAGTTTGAGCAGGGAAGGGACTGAAGCTTTCTTT.

In this sample, this clonotype turned up a few times. The chain carries TRBV4-1 and TRBJ2-1; TRBD2 matches at 9 bases. With V trimmed by 4 bases and J by 9 bases, 4 bases remained unmatched. Germline CDR1 is MGHRA and CDR2 is YSYEKL. This CDR3 comprises 13 residues. The CDR3 nucleotides are TGCGCCAGCAGCCTTTCGACTAGCGGTGAGCAGTTCTTC. Translating it yields CASSLSTSGEQFF.

The chain has TRBV7-6 and TRBJ2-1, with D perhaps TRBD1 (6 bases). The germline CDR1 and CDR2 sequences are SGHVS and FNYEAQ. The CDR3 extends over 15 amino acids. Trimming shortened V by 4 bases and J by 11 bases, and 21 bases separated the two germline ends. For the CDR3, the DNA is TGTGCCAGCAGCTCCGACATTCCTCTGGGGGCAAAGCAGTTCTTC. It yields the protein CASSSDIPLGAKQFF.

The sample holds a few counts of this clonotype. Here the CDR3 reads CAISGTPNEQFF. Here the CDR3 DNA reads TGTGCCATCAGTGGGACCCCCAATGAGCAGTTCTTC. The chain employs TRBV10-3 and TRBJ2-1; D uncertain. In germline, CDR1 is ENHRY, CDR2 SYGVKD. Trimming left V 4 bases short and J 6 bases short, with 7 bases between. This CDR3 contains 12 residues.

This clonotype was recorded a few times. The CDR3 DNA is TGCGCCAGCAGCACGGACGACTACGGGGAGACCCAGTACTTC. Amino acid sequence: CASSTDDYGETQYF. The J gene is TRBJ2-5, the V gene TRBV5-1, with a weak D call TRBD2 (5 bases). V was clipped by 4 bases and J by 5 bases, with 15 bases between them. Looked up from germline, CDR1 is SGHRS and CDR2 is YFSETQ. This CDR3 spans 14 amino acids.

The V call is TRBV12-3 or TRBV12-4, the J call TRBJ2-7, with D tentatively TRBD1 (5 bases). V was cut by 7 bases and J by 2 bases, with 12 bases left in between. The CDR3 has 13 amino acids. The CDR3 loop is CASNAGLPYEQYF. CDR3 nucleotides: TGTGCCAGCAATGCAGGGCTTCCCTACGAGCAGTACTTC.

This clonotype showed up just a few times. The gene calls are TRBV10-3 and TRBJ1-2; D call uncertain. The V end lost 2 bases, the J end lost 5 bases, and 12 bases lay between the germline ends. The CDR3 has 14 residues. Germline V gene sequence: CDR1 ENHRY, CDR2 SYGVKD. The CDR3 DNA sequence: TGTGCCATCAGTGAGGGCGGGGTAGCTTATGGCTACACCTTC. Translation gives CAISEGGVAYGYTF.

V gene TRBV30 combines with J gene TRBJ2-5; 8 bases match TRBD1. V shed 2 bases and J 3 bases; nucleotides not matched to a gene: 2. This CDR3 has 13 amino acids. Germline V CDR1 and CDR2: GTSNPN, SVGIG (reference sequence). In nucleotides, the CDR3 is TGTGCCTGGAGTTCACAGGGGGAAGAGACCCAGTACTTC. The encoded protein is CAWSSQGEETQYF.

This chain joins TRBV5-4 and TRBJ2-3; D perhaps matches TRBD2 (6 bases). Trimming shortened V by 8 bases and J by 0 bases, and 13 bases separated the two germline ends. The CDR3 runs to 14 residues. The V gene's germline CDR1 is SGHNT and CDR2 YYREEE (reference sequence). The CDR3 region is CASEAGLSTDTQYF. The CDR3 DNA sequence: TGTGCCAGTGAAGCGGGTCTTAGCACAGATACGCAGTATTTT.

V usage is TRBV7-9 and J usage is TRBJ2-1; maybe TRBD1 (5 bases). The V end was cut by 1 base, the J end by 7 bases, with 17 bases between. CDR1 and CDR2 from the germline V gene are SEHNR and FQNEAQ (reference sequence). The CDR3 runs to 16 residues. Here the CDR3 reads CASSLGEGEGVNEQFF. CDR3 nucleotide sequence: TGTGCCAGCAGCTTAGGCGAAGGGGAAGGAGTGAATGAGCAGTTCTTC.

This clonotype was seen many times. The rearrangement joins TRBV12-3 or TRBV12-4 to TRBJ1-3, with D possibly TRBD1 on 6 matching bases. The CDR3 consists of 16 residues. The V end was cut by 5 bases, the J end by 0 bases, with 14 bases between. The CDR3: CASSPTGKYSGNTIYF. As DNA, the CDR3 is TGTGCCAGCAGTCCGACAGGCAAATACTCTGGAAACACCATATATTTT.

This chain links TRBV5-1 with TRBJ1-5; D uncertain. The germline CDR1 and CDR2 sequences are SGHRS and YFSETQ. The germline V and J ends were trimmed by 0 bases and 3 bases, with 13 bases remaining between them. The CDR3 length is 16 residues. The chain's CDR3 is CASSLGDQVPNQPQHF. CDR3 nucleotide sequence: TGCGCCAGCAGCTTGGGTGACCAGGTACCCAATCAGCCCCAGCATTTT.

This sequence joins TRBV20-1 and TRBJ1-5, with D possibly being TRBD1 (5 bases). V was pared by 6 bases and J by 2 bases, with 26 bases between. The CDR3 length is 18 residues. Germline V gives CDR1 DFQATT, CDR2 SNEGSKA (reference sequence). The chain's CDR3 is CSATSPLTARAGNQPQHF. DNA for the CDR3: TGCAGTGCCACATCACCCCTGACCGCCAGGGCAGGCAATCAGCCCCAGCATTTT.

This clonotype was detected only a few times. In DNA, the CDR3 is TGTGCCAGCAGTCGATGGGGACAGGGGGAAGAGACCCAGTACTTC. Protein product: CASSRWGQGEETQYF. This chain links TRBV12-3 or TRBV12-4 with TRBJ2-5; TRBD1 aligns across 11 bases. This CDR3 comprises 15 residues. The V gene end was trimmed by 5 bases and the J gene end by 3 bases; junction bases not matched to a gene: 5.

This sequence joins TRBV27 and TRBJ1-1; TRBD1 might be the D (5 bases). The CDR3 spans 12 residues. The V and J ends lost 5 bases and 7 bases respectively, with 11 bases between them. Germline-derived CDR1 and CDR2 are MNHEY and SMNVEV (reference sequence). This chain's CDR3 is CASSPEGIEAFF. Written as DNA, the CDR3 is TGTGCCAGCAGTCCGGAGGGGATTGAAGCTTTCTTT.

This clonotype was picked up a small number of times. J is TRBJ1-2 and V is TRBV4-1, with D unresolved. This CDR3 is 17 amino acids long. Germline CDR1 is MGHRA and CDR2 is YSYEKL. V was trimmed by 0 bases and J by 5 bases, leaving 19 bases between them. This CDR3 is CASSQDLMGRLLYGYTF. CDR3 bases: TGCGCCAGCAGCCAAGATTTAATGGGCAGATTGCTGTATGGCTACACCTTC.

V and J are TRBV20-1 and TRBJ2-7, with 9 bases fitting TRBD2. Germline V gene sequence: CDR1 DFQATT, CDR2 SNEGSKA (reference sequence). Trimming cost V 6 bases and J 2 bases; bases outside gene matches: 11. The CDR3 loop spans 15 amino acids. The CDR3 DNA reads as TGCAGTGCAACCCCCGCCCGGACTAGCGCCTACGAGCAGTACTTC. It yields the protein CSATPARTSAYEQYF.

This clonotype was observed a handful of times. This rearrangement joins TRBV12-3 or TRBV12-4 to TRBJ1-4; no firm D call. Trimming took 3 bases from V and 3 from J, leaving 11 bases between them. The CDR3 totals 15 residues. The CDR3 region has the DNA TGTGCCAGCAGTTTTTCAGGCGGCTCTAATGAAAAACTGTTTTTT. It specifies CASSFSGGSNEKLFF.

This clonotype turned up a few times. The V gene is TRBV12-3 or TRBV12-4, the J gene TRBJ2-7, with a weak D call TRBD1 (6 bases). The CDR3 has 13 amino acids. Trimming took 4 bases from V and 7 from J, leaving 14 bases between them. The CDR3 region is CASSSGAPPEQYF. In DNA form, the CDR3 reads TGTGCCAGCAGTTCAGGGGCCCCGCCGGAGCAGTACTTC.